Below, 26 T cell receptor beta chains from the same sample are listed, as sequenced in a study of T-cell memory formation after mild COVID-19. TCRdb redid the calling of the 5' RACE reads with MiXCR, one entry per CDR3 protein. The sample yields roughly 610,000 distinct CDR3 sequences, approximately 15% seen once. Sequencing input: PBMCs or a T cell subset sorted from them (not recorded which). The receptors derive from an adult woman who had mild COVID-19 (a few samples of this study predate the infection). Cell type and time point are not known.

This clonotype was seen only a few times. The chain carries TRBV6-2 or TRBV6-3 and TRBJ2-1; D might be TRBD2 (6 bases). In germline, CDR1 is MNHEY, CDR2 SVGEGT. The CDR3 sequence is 15 residues long. The V and J ends lost 11 bases and 0 bases respectively, with 17 bases between them. CDR3: CAGGVSGSSYNEQFF. CDR3 nucleotide sequence: TGTGCCGGGGGTGTTAGCGGAAGCTCCTACAATGAGCAGTTCTTC.

The V call is TRBV9, the J call TRBJ1-1; no firm D call. The ends were cut back, 1 base at V and 1 base at J, with 5 bases in the middle. The CDR3 sequence is 13 residues long. CDR1 is SGDLS and CDR2 is YYNGEE in the germline V gene. The CDR3 DNA reads as TGTGCCAGCAGCGTATTGGAGAACACTGAAGCTTTCTTT. Amino acid sequence: CASSVLENTEAFF.

The chain carries TRBV20-1 and TRBJ1-4; possibly TRBD1 for D (5 bases). This CDR3 has 13 residues. CDR1 and CDR2 (germline): DFQATT, SNEGSKA (reference sequence). Trimming removed 4 bases from V and 6 bases from J, with 12 bases in between. The CDR3 is CSAKFRVHEKLFF. In nucleotides, the CDR3 is TGCAGTGCTAAATTCAGGGTTCATGAAAAACTGTTTTTT.

The chain links TRBV7-9 to TRBJ2-2; D is perhaps TRBD1 or TRBD2 (6 bases each). V lost 5 bases to trimming and J lost 4 bases, with 17 bases between them. The V gene's germline CDR1 is SEHNR and CDR2 FQNEAQ (reference sequence). The length of the CDR3 is 16 residues. The CDR3 sequence: CASSHERGARTGELFF. CDR3 coding DNA: TGTGCCAGCAGCCATGAAAGGGGGGCGCGCACCGGGGAGCTGTTTTTT.

J is TRBJ2-4 and V is TRBV27; unclear D gene. Per germline, CDR1 MNHEY and CDR2 SMNVEV (reference sequence). Trimming cost V 3 bases and J 0 bases, with 9 bases left between them. CDR3 size: 15 residues. This chain's CDR3 is CASSFYGLAKNIQYF. The CDR3, as DNA: TGTGCCAGCAGTTTTTACGGTTTAGCCAAAAACATTCAGTACTTC.

This clonotype was recorded at least ten times. This sequence joins TRBV24-1 and TRBJ2-1, with D perhaps TRBD1 or TRBD2 (6 bases each). The ends were cut back, 7 bases at V and 3 bases at J, with 15 bases in the middle. The CDR3 runs to 15 residues. CDR1 is KGHDR and CDR2 is SFDVKD in the germline V gene. The CDR3 spells CATRTTGGSYNEQFF. CDR3 bases: TGTGCCACCAGGACTACCGGGGGCAGCTACAATGAGCAGTTCTTC.

This clonotype appeared a few times. The CDR3 nucleotides read TGTGCCAGCAGCTCCCCGGGGGACCCCTACAATGAGCAGTTCTTC. Translating gives CASSSPGDPYNEQFF. The chain combines TRBV7-2 with TRBJ2-1; D perhaps matches TRBD2 (6 bases). This CDR3 has 15 residues. V lost 4 bases, J lost 2 bases, and 12 bases lay in between. The V gene's germline CDR1 is SGHTA and CDR2 FQGNSA. The full variable domain, in which reference TRBV7-2 and TRBJ2-1 provide the parts outside the CDR3, is GAGVSQSPSNKVTEKGKDVELRCDPISGHTALYWYRQSLGQGLEFLIYFQGNSAPDKSGLPSDRFSAERTGGSVSTLTIQRTQQEDSAVYLCASSSPGDPYNEQFFGPGTRLTVL.

The rearrangement links TRBV28 to TRBJ2-7; tentatively, D is TRBD1 or TRBD2 (8 bases each). CDR3 length equals 15 residues. CDR1 MDHEN and CDR2 SYDVKM come from the germline V gene. The V and J ends lost 6 bases and 6 bases respectively, with 21 bases between them. The CDR3 loop reads CASSSGGTGVLEQYF. CDR3 sequence (DNA): TGTGCCAGCAGCTCGGGGGGGACAGGAGTCCTCGAGCAGTACTTC.

There are a few counts of this clonotype. The chain has TRBV7-6 and TRBJ1-4; a weak D match, TRBD1 (6 bases). V was clipped by 1 base and J by 5 bases, with 14 bases between them. Germline lookup yields CDR1 SGHVS and CDR2 FNYEAQ. This CDR3 is 16 amino acids long. CDR3 DNA sequence: TGTGCCAGCAGCTTAGGTACAGGGAGGCCAAATGAAAAACTGTTTTTT. Translated, it gives CASSLGTGRPNEKLFF.

This clonotype was observed a handful of times. The V call is TRBV12-3 or TRBV12-4, the J call TRBJ1-3; D is uncertain. This CDR3 is 12 amino acids long. V was shortened by 6 bases and J by 0 bases, with 3 bases between the two germline ends. CDR3 region: CASSHSGNTIYF. The CDR3 DNA reads as TGTGCCAGCAGCCACTCTGGAAACACCATATATTTT.

This clonotype appeared a single time. The chain joins TRBV6-5 to TRBJ2-7; TRBD2 agrees at 12 bases. J lost 6 bases, V lost 4 bases, and 10 bases had no gene match. The CDR3 covers 16 residues. Per germline, CDR1 MNHEY and CDR2 SVGAGI. The CDR3 coding sequence is TGTGCCAGCAGTTGGGGTCTAGCGGGGGGGCCGGGCGAGCAGTACTTC. It encodes CASSWGLAGGPGEQYF.

The chain uses TRBV3-1 and TRBJ1-6; 8 bases map to TRBD1. The CDR3 runs 16 residues. V gave up 0 bases and J gave up 6 bases; unmatched junction bases: 4. CDR1 is LGHDT, CDR2 YNNKEL, per germline (reference sequence). CDR3 nucleotides: TGTGCCAGCAGCCAAGATTCAGGGGGCCTTAATTCACCCCTCCACTTT. The encoded protein is CASSQDSGGLNSPLHF. Full variable domain (missing parts from reference TRBV3-1 and TRBJ1-6): DTAVSQTPKYLVTQMGNDKSIKCEQNLGHDTMYWYKQDSKKFLKIMFSYNNKELIINETVPNRFSPKSPDKAHLNLHINSLELGDSAVYFCASSQDSGGLNSPLHFGNGTRLTVT.

This clonotype was seen only a few times. V is TRBV6-2 or TRBV6-3 and J is TRBJ1-1, with 8 nucleotides matching TRBD1. Trimming at V came to 6 bases and at J to 5 bases, leaving 8 bases not matched to a gene. CDR1 and CDR2 from the germline V gene are MNHEY and SVGEGT. The CDR3 runs to 14 residues. CDR3 nucleotide sequence: TGTGCCAGCAGCGACAGGGGAAGTAAGACTGAAGCTTTCTTT. It yields the protein CASSDRGSKTEAFF.

The CDR3 loop is CASSQGVGGWNTGELFF. In DNA form, the CDR3 reads TGTGCCAGCAGCCAAGGTGTGGGGGGCTGGAACACCGGGGAGCTGTTTTTT. The V and J genes are TRBV3-1 and TRBJ2-2; D possibly matches TRBD1 or TRBD2 (6 bases each). V lost 1 base to trimming and J lost 1 base, with 13 bases between them. This CDR3 contains 17 residues. Germline CDR1 LGHDT, CDR2 YNNKEL (reference sequence). Together with reference TRBV3-1 and TRBJ2-2, the CDR3 gives the full variable domain: DTAVSQTPKYLVTQMGNDKSIKCEQNLGHDTMYWYKQDSKKFLKIMFSYNNKELIINETVPNRFSPKSPDKAHLNLHINSLELGDSAVYFCASSQGVGGWNTGELFFGEGSRLTVL.

The chain joins TRBV28 to TRBJ2-3; possible D gene TRBD2, 5 bases. The CDR3 runs to 19 residues. With 2 bases removed from V and 1 base from J, the gap between germline ends came to 22 bases. Germline V gives CDR1 MDHEN, CDR2 SYDVKM. The CDR3 sequence: CASSLELVGFEVRTDTQYF. The CDR3, as DNA: TGTGCCAGCAGTTTAGAACTAGTGGGATTTGAGGTTCGCACAGATACGCAGTATTTT.

The gene calls are TRBV7-9 and TRBJ2-5, with 11 bases fitting TRBD2. V dropped 4 bases and J dropped 1; count of bases not matched to a gene: 5. The CDR3 extends over 16 amino acids. Germline V gene data show CDR1 as SEHNR and CDR2 as FQNEAQ (reference sequence). This chain's CDR3 is CASSSTSGGLQETQYF. CDR3 nucleotide sequence: TGTGCCAGCAGCTCCACTAGCGGGGGACTCCAAGAGACCCAGTACTTC.

This clonotype was counted between two and nine times. The V call is TRBV20-1, the J call TRBJ2-1; D may correspond to TRBD1 or TRBD2 (5 bases each). CDR1 DFQATT and CDR2 SNEGSKA come from the germline V gene (reference sequence). The ends were cut back, 4 bases at V and 0 bases at J, with 13 bases in the middle. The CDR3 is made up of 15 amino acids. The DNA for the CDR3 is TGCAGTGCTAAGGGACCGAGGAGCTCCTACAATGAGCAGTTCTTC. As protein: CSAKGPRSSYNEQFF.

This clonotype was counted only a few times. This chain uses TRBV5-6 with TRBJ2-1; perhaps TRBD2 as D (12 bases). Germline V lookup: CDR1 SGHDT, CDR2 YYEEEE. This CDR3 is 20 amino acids long. V gave up 1 base and J gave up 7 bases, with 30 bases separating them. For the CDR3, the DNA is TGTGCCAGCAGCTTGTATCGGACAGGGGGCGGACTAGCGGGAACAAATGAGCAGTTCTTC. This sequence encodes CASSLYRTGGGLAGTNEQFF.

The genes are TRBV6-2 or TRBV6-3 and TRBJ1-1; possibly TRBD1 for D (6 bases). V was shortened by 4 bases and J by 3 bases, with 12 bases between the two germline ends. CDR3 size: 14 residues. The germline V gene has CDR1 MNHEY and CDR2 SVGEGT. The CDR3 DNA reads TGTGCCAGCAGTTTCCCCCCAGGGGACACTGAAGCTTTCTTT. Translating it yields CASSFPPGDTEAFF.

The table lists this clonotype with a few counts. V and J are TRBV4-2 and TRBJ2-7, with 7 nucleotides matching TRBD1. The CDR3 runs to 15 residues. Germline CDR1 reads LGHNA; CDR2 reads YNFKEQ. The V gene end was trimmed by 1 base and the J gene end by 0 bases; junction bases not matched to a gene: 3. The CDR3 DNA reads as TGTGCCAGCAGCCAAGCCGGGACAGTCTCCTACGAGCAGTACTTC. This gives the protein CASSQAGTVSYEQYF.

This clonotype was counted between two and nine times. The genes are TRBV7-6 and TRBJ1-5, with D tentatively TRBD1 (6 bases). The germline V gene has CDR1 SGHVS and CDR2 FNYEAQ. With 3 bases removed from V and 4 bases from J, the gap between germline ends came to 13 bases. The CDR3 covers 15 residues. Here the CDR3 reads CASSLSGGPNQPQHF. CDR3 sequence (DNA): TGTGCCAGCAGCTTGAGCGGGGGGCCGAATCAGCCCCAGCATTTT.

This clonotype was seen a few times. V gene TRBV24-1 combines with J gene TRBJ1-5; TRBD1 aligns across 7 bases. The J segment lost 1 base and the V segment lost 3 bases, leaving 2 bases of the junction unmatched. Germline-derived CDR1 and CDR2 are KGHDR and SFDVKD. The CDR3 is 15 amino acids. In nucleotides, the CDR3 is TGTGCCACCAGTGATGGGGGACAGAGCAATCAGCCCCAGCATTTT. It specifies CATSDGGQSNQPQHF.

This clonotype was detected only a few times. The chain links TRBV7-9 to TRBJ2-5; TRBD1 matches 8 bases. Germline assignment: CDR1 SEHNR and CDR2 FQNEAQ (reference sequence). The CDR3 has 15 residues. The trim removed 1 base at V and 4 bases at J, leaving 5 bases unmatched. The CDR3 protein is CASSLELDRVETQYF. CDR3 DNA: TGTGCCAGCAGCTTAGAATTGGACAGGGTAGAGACCCAGTACTTC.

In this sample, this clonotype turned up a few times. CDR3 in DNA: TGTGCCACCAGCAGAGTAGAACAGGGCTATGGCTACACCTTC. Translation: CATSRVEQGYGYTF. The genes are TRBV15 and TRBJ1-2, with D tentatively TRBD1 (6 bases). The CDR3 runs 14 residues. V was cut by 1 base and J by 4 bases, with 10 bases left in between. The germline V gene has CDR1 LNHNV and CDR2 YYDKDF (reference sequence).

Many counts were recorded for this clonotype. The rearrangement joins TRBV12-3 or TRBV12-4 to TRBJ2-1, with 9 bases that match TRBD2. This CDR3 region has 15 residues. J lost 4 bases, V lost 6 bases, and 7 bases had no gene match. This CDR3 is CASSPGTSSYNEQFF. CDR3 DNA sequence: TGTGCCAGCAGCCCCGGGACTAGCAGTTACAATGAGCAGTTCTTC.

The chain links TRBV29-1 to TRBJ1-6; D may be TRBD1 (6 bases). With 6 bases removed from V and 6 bases from J, the gap between germline ends came to 12 bases. Germline CDR1 reads SQVTM; CDR2 reads ANQGSEA. There are 13 residues in the CDR3. CDR3 coding DNA: TGCAGCGTAGCTGCAGGGGTTAATTCACCCCTCCACTTT. Amino acids: CSVAAGVNSPLHF.